This T cell receptor (beta chain) was captured in a study of blood T cell repertoires in COVID-19. The wider study: Samples representing acute and convalescent COVID-19 were sourced from the United States, Italy and Spain. T cells, B-cell-depleted T cells, or PBMCs supplied cDNA or gDNA.

Authors' analysis steps: Amplification of reference gene primers provided the estimated nucleated cell counts. The table came from immunoSEQ multiplex PCR; TCRdb's copy has only in-frame clones and leaves some out. V and J calls and clone size are those listed in that table; D and trimming were worked out from the DNA. Of roughly 63,000 clones in the sample, 74% were seen once. Trimming cost V 3 bases and J 3 bases, with 11 bases left between them. Germline V gene sequence: CDR1 LNHNV, CDR2 YYDKDF (reference sequence). The CDR3 is made up of 15 amino acids. Sequenced sample: peripheral blood. This clonotype originated in a woman aged 80 or over with acute or convalescent COVID-19. V usage is TRBV15 and J usage is TRBJ2-2, with a weak D call TRBD2 (7 bases). This chain's CDR3 is CATSRGGGDTGELFF. CDR3 in DNA: TGTGCCACCAGCAGGGGAGGGGGAGACACCGGGGAGCTGTTTTTT.